This T cell receptor beta chain was obtained from a study of cytomegalovirus exposure and HLA in healthy donors. Study conclusions and caveats: A later analysis reported that several of the most significant clusters appeared to be linked to common viral pathogens, among them Epstein-Barr virus. The authors enumerated over 150 TCR beta chains as linked to cytomegalovirus.

The PCR was carried out with 60 Vbeta primers and 13 Jbeta primers. Assay used: immunoSEQ multiplex PCR; TCRdb lists only in-frame clones, some missing. This sample contains 35,000 to 45,000 clones. As for this clone: What it binds is not known.

The sequenced material came from PBMCs. This clonotype was sampled from a male donor in good health and CMV-seronegative.

The CDR3, as DNA: TGTGCCAGCAGCCCCTCAGCGGGGGCGGCTAACGAGCAGTACTTC. Protein product: CASSPSAGAANEQYF. The chain recombines TRBV7-2 with TRBJ2-7, with TRBD2 identical over 8 bases. The V and J ends lost 5 bases and 5 bases, in that order; junction bases with no gene match: 11. The CDR3 spans 15 residues. Germline CDR1 SGHTA, CDR2 FQGNSA.